The clone carrying this TCR beta chain was counted a single time. Its antigen is unknown. The record originates from a study of T cell responses to AZD1222 COVID-19 vaccine. Here immunoSEQ multiplex PCR was the method, and the copy in TCRdb shows in-frame clones only, minus some. The sample lists about 56,000 clones, 80% to 90% occurring once. Looked up from germline, CDR1 is KGHDR and CDR2 is SFDVKD. The CDR3 loop spans 15 amino acids. The ends were cut back, 2 bases at V and 3 bases at J, with 10 bases in the middle. Study observations and caveats: There were vaccine-associated CD4 TCRs across spike, dominant at 160-218 and 743-854. Only six or seven AZD1222 recipients were seropositive at baseline.

Sequencing used peripheral blood, obtained on day 0 of AZD1222 vaccination. The clonotype comes from an adult in good health. The genes are TRBV24-1 and TRBJ2-1; D unclear. CDR3 region: CATSDSRWVYNEQFF. The CDR3 coding sequence is TGTGCCACCAGTGATTCTCGGTGGGTCTACAATGAGCAGTTCTTC.